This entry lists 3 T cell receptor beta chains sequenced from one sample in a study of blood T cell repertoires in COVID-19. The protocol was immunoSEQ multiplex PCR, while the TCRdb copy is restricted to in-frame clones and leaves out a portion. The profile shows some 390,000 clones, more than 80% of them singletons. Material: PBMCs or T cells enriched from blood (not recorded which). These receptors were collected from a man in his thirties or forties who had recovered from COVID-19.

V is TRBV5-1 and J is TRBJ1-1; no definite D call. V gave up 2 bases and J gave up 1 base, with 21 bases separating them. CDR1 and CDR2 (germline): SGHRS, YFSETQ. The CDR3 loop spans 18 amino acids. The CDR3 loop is CASSLMMLADLPNTEAFF. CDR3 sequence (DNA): TGCGCCAGCAGCTTAATGATGCTGGCAGATCTTCCGAACACTGAAGCTTTCTTT.

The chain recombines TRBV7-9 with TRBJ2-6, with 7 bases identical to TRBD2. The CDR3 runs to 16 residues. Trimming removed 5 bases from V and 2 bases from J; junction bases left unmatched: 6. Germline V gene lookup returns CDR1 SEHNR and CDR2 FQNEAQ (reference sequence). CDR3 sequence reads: CASSGREVAGANVLTF. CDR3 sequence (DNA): TGTGCCAGCAGCGGGAGGGAGGTTGCTGGGGCCAACGTCCTGACTTTC.

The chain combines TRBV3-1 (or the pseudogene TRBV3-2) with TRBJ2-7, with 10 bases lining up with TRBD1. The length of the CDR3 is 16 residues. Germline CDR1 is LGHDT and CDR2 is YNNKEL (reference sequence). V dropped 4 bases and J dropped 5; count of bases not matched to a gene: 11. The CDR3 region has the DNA TGTGCCAGCAGCCCCGATCCGGGACAGGGGTCCAACGAGCAGTACTTC. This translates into CASSPDPGQGSNEQYF.